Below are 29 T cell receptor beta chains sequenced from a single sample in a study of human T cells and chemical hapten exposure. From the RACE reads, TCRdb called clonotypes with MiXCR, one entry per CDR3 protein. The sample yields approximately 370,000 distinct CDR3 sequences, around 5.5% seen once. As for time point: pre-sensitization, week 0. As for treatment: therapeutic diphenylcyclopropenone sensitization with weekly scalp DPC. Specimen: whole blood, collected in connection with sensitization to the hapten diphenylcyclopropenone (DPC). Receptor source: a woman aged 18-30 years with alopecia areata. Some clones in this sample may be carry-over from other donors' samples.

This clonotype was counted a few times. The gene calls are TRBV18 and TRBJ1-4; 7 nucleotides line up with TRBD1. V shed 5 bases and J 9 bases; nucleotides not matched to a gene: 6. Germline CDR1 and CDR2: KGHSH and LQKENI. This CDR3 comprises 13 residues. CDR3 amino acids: CASSTGDSQKLFF. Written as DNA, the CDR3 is TGTGCCAGCTCAACAGGGGACTCTCAAAAACTGTTTTTT. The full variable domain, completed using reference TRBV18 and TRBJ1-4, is NAGVMQNPRHLVRRRGQEARLRCSPMKGHSHVYWYRQLPEEGLKFMVYLQKENIIDESGMPKERFSAEFPKEGPSILRIQQVVRGDSAAYFCASSTGDSQKLFFGSGTQLSVL.

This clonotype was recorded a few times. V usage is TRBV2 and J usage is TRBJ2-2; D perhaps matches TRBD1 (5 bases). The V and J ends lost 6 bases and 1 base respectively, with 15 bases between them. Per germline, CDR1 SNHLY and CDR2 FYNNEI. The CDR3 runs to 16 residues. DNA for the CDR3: TGTGCCAGCAGCAGGGAAGACAGCTTGAACACCGGGGAGCTGTTTTTT. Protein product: CASSREDSLNTGELFF.

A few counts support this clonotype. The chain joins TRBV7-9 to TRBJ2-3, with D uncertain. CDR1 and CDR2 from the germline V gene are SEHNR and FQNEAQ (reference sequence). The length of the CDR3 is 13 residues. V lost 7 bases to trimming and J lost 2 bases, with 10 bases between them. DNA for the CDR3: TGTGCCAGCAACCCCAGGAACACAGATACGCAGTATTTT. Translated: CASNPRNTDTQYF.

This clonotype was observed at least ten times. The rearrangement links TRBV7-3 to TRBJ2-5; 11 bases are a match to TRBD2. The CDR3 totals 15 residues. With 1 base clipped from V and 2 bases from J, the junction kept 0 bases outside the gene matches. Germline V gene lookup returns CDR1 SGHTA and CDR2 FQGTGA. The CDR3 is CASSLRTSGQETQYF. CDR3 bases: TGTGCCAGCAGCTTAAGGACTAGCGGGCAAGAGACCCAGTACTTC.

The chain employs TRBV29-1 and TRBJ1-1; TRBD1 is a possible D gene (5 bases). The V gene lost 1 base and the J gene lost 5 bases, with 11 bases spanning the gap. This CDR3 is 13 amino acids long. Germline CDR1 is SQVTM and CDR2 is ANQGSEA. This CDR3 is CSVEARGRTEAFF. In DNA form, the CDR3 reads TGCAGCGTTGAAGCCCGGGGACGGACTGAAGCTTTCTTT.

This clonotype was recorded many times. The CDR3 region has the DNA TGTGCCACCTTTCCGGACAGGGGGCGCAATGAGCAGTTCTTC. Residues: CATFPDRGRNEQFF. The V call is TRBV24-1, the J call TRBJ2-1, with TRBD1 identical over 11 bases. CDR3 length: 14 residues. V lost 9 bases and J lost 6; bases outside the gene matches: 6. CDR1 and CDR2 (germline): KGHDR, SFDVKD.

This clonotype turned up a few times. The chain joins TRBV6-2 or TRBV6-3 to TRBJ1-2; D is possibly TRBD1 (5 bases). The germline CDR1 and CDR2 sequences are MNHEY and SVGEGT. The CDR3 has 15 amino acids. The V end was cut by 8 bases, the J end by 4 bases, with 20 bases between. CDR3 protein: CASLASWGAGYGYTF. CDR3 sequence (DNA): TGTGCCAGCTTGGCCTCGTGGGGCGCAGGCTATGGCTACACCTTC.

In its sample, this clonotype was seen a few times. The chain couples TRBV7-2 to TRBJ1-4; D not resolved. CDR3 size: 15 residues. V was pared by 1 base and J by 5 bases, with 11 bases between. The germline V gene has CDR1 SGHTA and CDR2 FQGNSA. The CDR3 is CASSLGQSLNEKLFF. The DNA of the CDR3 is TGTGCCAGCAGCTTAGGTCAGAGTTTAAATGAAAAACTGTTTTTT.

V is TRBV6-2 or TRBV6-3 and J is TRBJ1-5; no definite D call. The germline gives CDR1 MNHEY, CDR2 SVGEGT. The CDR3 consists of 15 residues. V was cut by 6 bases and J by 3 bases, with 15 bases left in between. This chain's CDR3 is CASSFLTGPNQPQHF. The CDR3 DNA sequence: TGTGCCAGCAGCTTTTTGACGGGCCCCAATCAGCCCCAGCATTTT.

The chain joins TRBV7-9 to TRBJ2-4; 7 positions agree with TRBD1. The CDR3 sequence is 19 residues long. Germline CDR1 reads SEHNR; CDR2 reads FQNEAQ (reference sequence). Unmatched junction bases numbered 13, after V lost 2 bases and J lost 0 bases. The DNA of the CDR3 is TGTGCCAGCAGCTTATCCGGGACAGCCAACCTCCTAGCCAAAAACATTCAGTACTTC. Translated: CASSLSGTANLLAKNIQYF.

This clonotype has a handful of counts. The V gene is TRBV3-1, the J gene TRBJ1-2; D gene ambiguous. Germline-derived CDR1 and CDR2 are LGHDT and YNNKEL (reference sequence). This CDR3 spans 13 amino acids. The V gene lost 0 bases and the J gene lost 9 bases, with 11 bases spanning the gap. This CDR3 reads CASSQEGTPSYTF. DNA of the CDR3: TGTGCCAGCAGCCAAGAGGGCACCCCAAGCTACACCTTC.

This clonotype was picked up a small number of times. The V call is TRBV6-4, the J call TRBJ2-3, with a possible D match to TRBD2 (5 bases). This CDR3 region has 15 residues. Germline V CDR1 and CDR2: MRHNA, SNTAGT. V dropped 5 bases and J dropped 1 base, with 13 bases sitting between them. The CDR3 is CASSPHGVGTDTQYF. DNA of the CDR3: TGTGCCAGCAGTCCCCACGGGGTTGGCACAGATACGCAGTATTTT.

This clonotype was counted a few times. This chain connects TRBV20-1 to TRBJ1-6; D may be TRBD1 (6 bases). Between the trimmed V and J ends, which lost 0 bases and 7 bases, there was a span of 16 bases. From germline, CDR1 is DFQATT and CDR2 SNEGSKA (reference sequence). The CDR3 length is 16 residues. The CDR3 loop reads CSARDPVRGANSPLHF. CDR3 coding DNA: TGCAGTGCTAGAGATCCGGTCAGGGGCGCAAATTCACCCCTCCACTTT.

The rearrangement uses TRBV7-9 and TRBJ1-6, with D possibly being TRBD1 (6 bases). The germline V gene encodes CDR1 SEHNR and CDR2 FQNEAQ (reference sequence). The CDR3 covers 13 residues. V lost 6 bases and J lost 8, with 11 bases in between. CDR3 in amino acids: CASRLGQDSPLHF. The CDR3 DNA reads TGTGCCAGCAGACTGGGACAAGATTCACCCCTCCACTTT.

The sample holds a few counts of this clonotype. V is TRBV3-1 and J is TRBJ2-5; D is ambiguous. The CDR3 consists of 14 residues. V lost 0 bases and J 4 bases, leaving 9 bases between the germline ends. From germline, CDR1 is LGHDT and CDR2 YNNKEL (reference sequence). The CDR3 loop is CASSQDFAAETQYF. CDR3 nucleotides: TGTGCCAGCAGCCAAGATTTCGCAGCAGAGACCCAGTACTTC.

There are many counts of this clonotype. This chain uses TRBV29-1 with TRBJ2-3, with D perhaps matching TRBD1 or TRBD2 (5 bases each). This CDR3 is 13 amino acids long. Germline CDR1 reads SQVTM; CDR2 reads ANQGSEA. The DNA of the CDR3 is TGCACCATCTCATGGGGGAAGAGAGATACGCAGTATTTT. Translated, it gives CTISWGKRDTQYF.

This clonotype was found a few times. The CDR3 sequence is CATSRDTGAWQPQHF. In nucleotides, the CDR3 is TGTGCCACCAGCAGAGATACCGGGGCTTGGCAGCCCCAGCATTTT. The chain is built from TRBV15 and TRBJ1-5, with TRBD1 as a possible D gene (5 bases). The germline gives CDR1 LNHNV, CDR2 YYDKDF (reference sequence). Trimming took off 0 bases at V and 7 bases at J, with 13 bases between the two ends. The CDR3 runs 15 residues.

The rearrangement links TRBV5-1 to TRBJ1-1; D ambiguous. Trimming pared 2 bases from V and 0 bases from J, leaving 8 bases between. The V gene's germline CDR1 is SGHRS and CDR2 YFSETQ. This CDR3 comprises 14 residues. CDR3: CASSFSDLNTEAFF. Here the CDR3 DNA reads TGCGCCAGCAGCTTCTCCGATCTGAACACTGAAGCTTTCTTT.

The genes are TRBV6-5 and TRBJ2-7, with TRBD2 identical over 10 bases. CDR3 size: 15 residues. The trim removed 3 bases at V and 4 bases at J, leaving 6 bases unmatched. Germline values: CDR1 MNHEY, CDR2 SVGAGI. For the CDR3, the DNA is TGTGCCAGCAGTTATATGGTTAGCGGGGGGTACGAGCAGTACTTC. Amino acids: CASSYMVSGGYEQYF.

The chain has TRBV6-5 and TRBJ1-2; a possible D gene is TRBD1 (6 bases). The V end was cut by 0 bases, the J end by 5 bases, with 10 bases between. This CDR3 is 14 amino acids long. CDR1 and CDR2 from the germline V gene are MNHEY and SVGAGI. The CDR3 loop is CASSYSGQHYGYTF. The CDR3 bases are TGTGCCAGCAGTTACTCAGGACAGCATTATGGCTACACCTTC.

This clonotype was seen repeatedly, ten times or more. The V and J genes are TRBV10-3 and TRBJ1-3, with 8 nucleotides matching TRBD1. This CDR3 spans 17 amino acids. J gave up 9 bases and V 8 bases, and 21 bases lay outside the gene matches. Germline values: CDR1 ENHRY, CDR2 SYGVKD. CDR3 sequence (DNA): TGTGCCATCGAGACAGGGGATGCTGCCTATTGGGAAAGCACCATATATTTT. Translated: CAIETGDAAYWESTIYF.

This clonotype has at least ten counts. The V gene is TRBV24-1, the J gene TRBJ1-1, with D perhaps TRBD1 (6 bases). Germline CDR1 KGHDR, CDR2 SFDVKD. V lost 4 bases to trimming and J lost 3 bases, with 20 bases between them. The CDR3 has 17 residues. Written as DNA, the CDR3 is TGTGCCACCAGTGAAATTGACAGGCGGCCATTGGACACTGAAGCTTTCTTT. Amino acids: CATSEIDRRPLDTEAFF.

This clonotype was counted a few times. The CDR3 loop is CATSTRSGYYEQYF. Written as DNA, the CDR3 is TGTGCCACCAGCACACGTAGCGGTTACTACGAGCAGTACTTC. V is TRBV15 and J is TRBJ2-7, with a tentative D call TRBD2 (6 bases). The CDR3 covers 14 residues. Trimming cost V 4 bases and J 3 bases, with 13 bases left between them. Germline V gives CDR1 LNHNV, CDR2 YYDKDF (reference sequence).

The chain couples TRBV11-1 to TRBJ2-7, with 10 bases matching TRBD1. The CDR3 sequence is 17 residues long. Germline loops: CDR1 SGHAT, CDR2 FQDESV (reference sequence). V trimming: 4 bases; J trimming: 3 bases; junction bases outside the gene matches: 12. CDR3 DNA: TGTGCCAGCAGCTATCGGATACACCGGGACAGGGGCTACGAGCAGTACTTC. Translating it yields CASSYRIHRDRGYEQYF.

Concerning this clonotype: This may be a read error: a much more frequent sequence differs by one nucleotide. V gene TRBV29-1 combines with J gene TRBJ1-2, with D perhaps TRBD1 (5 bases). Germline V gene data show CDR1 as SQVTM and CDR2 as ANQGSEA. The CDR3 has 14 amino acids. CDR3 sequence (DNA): TGCAGCGTTGAAGATCTTCGCATGAGGGGTGGCTACTCCTTC. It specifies CSVEDLRMRGGYSF.

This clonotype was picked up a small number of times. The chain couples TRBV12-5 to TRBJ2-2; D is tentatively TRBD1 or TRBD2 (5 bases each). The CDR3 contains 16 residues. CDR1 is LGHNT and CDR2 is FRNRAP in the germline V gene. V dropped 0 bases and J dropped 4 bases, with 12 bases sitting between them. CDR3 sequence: CASGLVLSGSTGELFF. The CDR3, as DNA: TGTGCTAGTGGTTTGGTACTGTCAGGGAGCACCGGGGAGCTGTTTTTT.

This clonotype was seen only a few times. CDR3 sequence (DNA): TGTGCCAGCAGCTTACTTGGGGTGGATTCTGAAGCTTTCTTT. It specifies CASSLLGVDSEAFF. This chain links TRBV7-3 with TRBJ1-1; D is ambiguous. Per germline, CDR1 SGHTA and CDR2 FQGTGA. The CDR3 length is 14 residues. The V end was cut by 2 bases, the J end by 6 bases, with 13 bases between.

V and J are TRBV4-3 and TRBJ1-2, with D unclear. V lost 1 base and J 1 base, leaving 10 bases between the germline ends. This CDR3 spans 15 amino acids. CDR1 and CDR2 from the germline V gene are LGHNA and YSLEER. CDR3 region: CASSQGRTFNYGYTF. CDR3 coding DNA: TGCGCCAGCAGCCAAGGCCGGACGTTTAACTATGGCTACACCTTC.

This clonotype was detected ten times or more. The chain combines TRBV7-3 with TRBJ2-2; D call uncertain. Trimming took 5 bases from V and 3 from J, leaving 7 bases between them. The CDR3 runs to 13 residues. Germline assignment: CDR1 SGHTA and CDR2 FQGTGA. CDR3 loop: CASSQSHTGELFF. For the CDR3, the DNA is TGTGCCAGCAGCCAGTCCCACACCGGGGAGCTGTTTTTT. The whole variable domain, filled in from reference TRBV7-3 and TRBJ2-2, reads GAGVSQTPSNKVTEKGKYVELRCDPISGHTALYWYRQSLGQGPEFLIYFQGTGAADDSGLPNDRFFAVRPEGSVSTLKIQRTERGDSAVYLCASSQSHTGELFFGEGSRLTVL.